A single TCR beta chain is shown here with its context. Its matching antigen is unknown. Using its own MiXCR run on the 5' RACE reads, TCRdb lists one record per CDR3 protein. The sample has about 290,000 distinct CDR3 sequences; 7.5% to 9.5% are singletons. The sample is drawn from a study of identical twins. Study outcomes and limitations: Weaker excess twin sharing was observed in beta out-of-frame sequences.

There were only healthy Caucasians among the donors. Trimming removed 1 base from V and 1 base from J, with 5 bases in between. Germline CDR1 and CDR2: MNHEY and SMNVEV (reference sequence). This CDR3 region has 14 residues. The same sample was also used in a study of yellow fever vaccine responses in identical twins.

This clonotype was sampled from a woman younger than 35 in good health. V and J are TRBV27 and TRBJ2-1, with D unresolved. Material: CD8+ T cells sorted from blood. The CDR3 region has the DNA TGTGCCAGCAGTTTATACCGGTCCTACAATGAGCAGTTCTTC. Its protein is CASSLYRSYNEQFF.